These 5 T cell receptor beta chains were all obtained from the same sample, sequenced in a study of cytomegalovirus exposure and HLA in healthy donors. PCR primers comprised 60 Vbeta and 13 Jbeta primers. The table came from immunoSEQ multiplex PCR; TCRdb's copy has only in-frame clones and leaves some out. The table has 80,000 to 100,000 clones, 70% to 80% seen once. Sequencing input: PBMCs. The receptor set was obtained from a man aged 25-45 years in good health and CMV-seropositive.

The gene calls are TRBV29-1 and TRBJ2-5, with D hard to call. With the DNA end fitting TRBJ2-7 better, the J assignment may be wrong. The V gene's germline CDR1 is SQVTM and CDR2 ANQGSEA. This CDR3 contains 13 residues. CDR3 in amino acids: CSVTATGSYEQYF. CDR3 DNA: TGCAGCGTGACCGCGACTGGCTCCTACGAGCAGTACTTC.

J is TRBJ2-7 and V is TRBV5-4; 9 nucleotides agree with TRBD2. Germline-derived CDR1 and CDR2 are SGHNT and YYREEE (reference sequence). V was clipped by 0 bases and J by 6 bases; unmatched bases: 7. The CDR3 sequence is 15 residues long. The CDR3 bases are TGTGCCAGCAGCTTGGTGGGGCGGGGGGGCCCCGAGCAGTACTTC. Protein sequence: CASSLVGRGGPEQYF.

This clone appeared once. The chain carries TRBV5-1 and TRBJ1-2, with 8 bases identical to TRBD1. This CDR3 has 15 amino acids. V lost 4 bases and J lost 8; bases outside the gene matches: 13. Germline loops: CDR1 SGHRS, CDR2 YFSETQ. The CDR3 DNA follows: TGCGCCAGCAGCGTTCTTCCGGGACAGGAGTCGGGCTACACCTTC. Residues: CASSVLPGQESGYTF.

The chain employs TRBV19 and TRBJ1-1, with 9 bases that match TRBD1. This CDR3 is built from 16 residues. After removal of 1 base from V and 1 base from J, the junction contained 4 bases not matched to a gene. The germline V gene encodes CDR1 LNHDA and CDR2 SQIVND (reference sequence). The CDR3 is CASSIARTGENTEAFF. The CDR3 coding sequence is TGTGCCAGTAGTATAGCCCGGACAGGGGAGAACACTGAAGCTTTCTTT.

This chain connects TRBV6-5 to TRBJ2-7; 10 nucleotides agree with TRBD2. The CDR3 sequence is 14 residues long. V shed 3 bases, J shed 6 bases, and the junction held 5 bases outside the gene matches. Germline loops: CDR1 MNHEY, CDR2 SVGAGI. CDR3 sequence (DNA): TGTGCCAGCAGTTATGGAATAGCGGGAGGCGAGCAGTACTTC. It codes for CASSYGIAGGEQYF.